This record looks at one T cell receptor beta chain sequence and its context. TCRdb keeps only in-frame clones here, not all; method: immunoSEQ multiplex PCR. The sample carries about 110,000 clones, around nine tenths recorded once. The data originate from a study of control samples from healthy donors and cancer patients. CDR3 length equals 13 residues. Germline assignment: CDR1 LNHDA and CDR2 SQIVND (reference sequence). V was clipped by 10 bases and J by 8 bases; unmatched bases: 9. This rearrangement joins TRBV19 to TRBJ2-1; 9 positions match TRBD1. This clonotype originated in a woman aged 60-75 years with lung cancer. The sequencing input was PBMCs. CDR3 DNA sequence: TGTGCCACCAAAAGGGGACAGGGCTATGAGCAGTTCTTC. Translated: CATKRGQGYEQFF.